This TCR beta chain came from a study of shared clonotypes between healthy human individuals (dated by TCRdb to 2018 to 2020). Background for the entire study: Three men and two women, aged 18 to 49 years, made up the cohort. For each donor, three plates each were used for CD4 naive and CD4 memory, two plates were used for CD8 naive, and one plate was used for CD8 memory. To estimate repertoire size and how much clonotype sharing occurs between individuals, the study deeply sequenced the blood TCR repertoires of five or six healthy adults. To increase sequencing depth and limit assay-specific biases, TCR repertoire library preparation and sequencing were carried out by different laboratories using diverse techniques. Between about 0.94 and 8.9 billion PBMCs per donor were obtained by leukapheresis. What the authors observed across the whole study: Based on pairwise subsampling, the degree of clonotype sharing among donors was expected to be affected by sequencing depth. Sampling was restricted to blood, and TCR repertoires in tissue are likely to differ from TCR repertoires in blood. Clonotypes shared by all four sorted-subset donors showed higher generation probabilities than non-shared clonotypes. The genetic and exposure-history diversity represented was limited by the small number of donors. Incomplete sequencing was indicated by rarefaction of sorted-subset datasets, despite the large sequencing depth. Sharing across a few donors was observed for around 5% of naive CD4, over 3% of naive CD8, roughly 2.4% of memory CD4, and over 0.3% of memory CD8 clonotypes. Naive subsets generally had larger estimated clonotype richness than memory subsets.

V loses 0 bases, J loses 4 bases, and the germline ends lie 18 bases apart. Inclusive of the bounding cysteine and phenylalanine, the CDR3 is 16 residues long. Only the CDR3 DNA is retained, 48 bases long and in frame from the first base. The germline V gene encodes CDR1 GTSNPN and CDR2 SVGIG (reference sequence). TCR CDR3 regions were amplified from genomic DNA by multiplex PCR using the deep immunoSEQ assay. Genomic DNA extracted from each cell subset was distributed evenly over all wells of several immunoSEQ 96-well plates, and each plate served as one replicate. For sorted subsets, around 200 ng genomic DNA, equal to tens of thousands of T cell genomes, was loaded into each replicate PCR. Purified libraries were measured with a Qubit 3.0 fluorometer, size-checked on a Bioanalyzer 2100, and measured again with the KAPA Library Quantification kit. A separate single-read 150-cycle Illumina NextSeq 550 flow cell was used to sequence each immunoSEQ 96-well plate. The authors' analysis ran thus. The immunoSEQ output contained only junctional sequences without quality scores, so filtering could not match that applied to full-length reads. To assign V/J genes and CDR3, sequences were annotated against IMGT germline references using PyIR, a Python wrapper for IgBLAST v1.9. Reads were removed for weak V/J assignments (E-value above 1e-6), missing CDR3, stop codons, out-of-frame junctions, or ambiguous translated residues. A V3J clonotype was defined by an identical inferred V gene, J gene, and CDR3 amino acid sequence. To compute the percentage overlap between repertoires, the number of shared unique clonotypes was divided by the size of the smaller repertoire. Repertoire richness was assessed with RTK rarefaction, the Chao1 estimator, and Recon v2.1 estimates of unobserved clonotypes. Generation probabilities for all TCRbeta clonotypes obtained by the gDNA method from a handful of donors were computed using OLGA. TCRdb re-hosts the immuneACCESS table, in-frame sequences only. Its copies lack some clones; in the studies checked, an unresolved V gene accounts for under half of them, and the cause for the rest is not known. V, J and clone size are those of that table, while D and trimming were read from the DNA. This sample is represented by about 2.4 million clones; 90% to 95% of them were singletons. The ten largest account for roughly 0.15% of the sample.

The donors were healthy, HIV-negative adults who had no recently reported acute infections or vaccinations. Every donor was a Caucasian adult residing in Nashville, Tennessee, USA. CD4+ T cells were enriched by magnetic negative selection; naive cells were then positively selected on CD45RA, and the negative fraction formed the memory subset. Blood was obtained by leukapheresis, after which PBMCs were separated by Ficoll-Histopaque density gradient centrifugation and cryopreserved in liquid nitrogen vapor phase. Purity and quantity of every magnetically sorted T cell population were checked by analytical flow cytometry. From each sorted fraction, genomic DNA was isolated and quantified by UV absorbance on a Nanodrop 2000c. A word on this clone: Its antigen is unknown. No base-level quality is on record; no much larger clone is a single base apart.

The chain uses TRBV30 and TRBJ2-5, with the D segment identity uncertain. The sequence derives from a young man in good health. Sequences were obtained from naive CD4+ T cells sorted from blood. The cell subset or site label of this sample denotes: CD45RA+ positively selected. The CDR3 is CAWSVRNMGVAETQYF. The sequence in DNA is TGTGCCTGGAGTGTGAGGAATATGGGTGTTGCAGAGACCCAGTACTTC.